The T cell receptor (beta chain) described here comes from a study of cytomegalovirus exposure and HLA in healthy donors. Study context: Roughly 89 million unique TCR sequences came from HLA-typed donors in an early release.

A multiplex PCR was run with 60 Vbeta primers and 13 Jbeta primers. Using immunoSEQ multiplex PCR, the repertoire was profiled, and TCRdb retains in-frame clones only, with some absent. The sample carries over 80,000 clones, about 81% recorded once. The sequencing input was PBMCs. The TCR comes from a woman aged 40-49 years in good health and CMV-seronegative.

CDR3 in DNA: TGTGCCAGCAGGGGACAGGGAAATCATCAGCCCCAGCATTTT. This codes for CASRGQGNHQPQHF. The gene calls are TRBV6-5 and TRBJ1-5, with 9 bases identical to TRBD1. Germline V gives CDR1 MNHEY, CDR2 SVGAGI. The CDR3 runs 14 residues. After removal of 6 bases from V and 5 bases from J, the junction contained 5 bases not matched to a gene.